These 11 T cell receptor beta chains were all obtained from the same sample, sequenced in a study of T cell responses to AZD1222 COVID-19 vaccine. Repertoires were generated with immunoSEQ multiplex PCR, while TCRdb's copy carries only in-frame clones and drops some. This sample has 100,000 or so clones, with about four fifths found just once. The material was peripheral blood, obtained on day 0 of AZD1222 vaccination. These receptor sequences come from an adult in good health.

This clone is a singleton in its sample. This chain connects TRBV6-5 to TRBJ1-2; perhaps TRBD1 as D (6 bases). Germline V gene lookup returns CDR1 MNHEY and CDR2 SVGAGI. CDR3 length equals 16 residues. Trimming stripped 4 bases from V and 0 bases from J, with 15 bases between. The DNA for the CDR3 is TGTGCCAGCAGTTTTCTCGGGGAGGGGGCTAACTATGGCTACACCTTC. Its protein is CASSFLGEGANYGYTF.

The chain recombines TRBV4-2 with TRBJ1-3; D is perhaps TRBD1 (6 bases). The germline gives CDR1 LGHNA, CDR2 YNFKEQ. This CDR3 spans 16 amino acids. V lost 1 base, J lost 2 bases, and 12 bases lay in between. CDR3 nucleotides: TGTGCCAGCAGCCAAGGAGGAGGGGGGGCTGGAAACACCATATATTTT. It yields the protein CASSQGGGGAGNTIYF.

The rearrangement uses TRBV21-1 and TRBJ1-4. TRBV21-1 is described as a pseudogene. This CDR3 has 15 residues. This CDR3 is CASSKRPEGGEKLFF. Written as DNA, the CDR3 is TGTGCCAGCAGCAAACGTCCTGAGGGTGGGGAAAAACTGTTTTTT.

V usage is TRBV6-5 and J usage is TRBJ1-2, with D tentatively TRBD1 (6 bases). The germline gives CDR1 MNHEY, CDR2 SVGAGI. Trimming stripped 0 bases from V and 4 bases from J, with 12 bases between. This CDR3 is built from 15 residues. As DNA, the CDR3 is TGTGCCAGCAGTTACTCGGAGGGGGTTATCTATGGCTACACCTTC. Residues: CASSYSEGVIYGYTF.

The chain combines TRBV7-9 with TRBJ2-4; TRBD2 matches at 8 bases. The CDR3 totals 18 residues. The germline CDR1 and CDR2 sequences are SEHNR and FQNEAQ (reference sequence). With V trimmed by 5 bases and J by 2 bases, 14 bases remained unmatched. The DNA for the CDR3 is TGTGCCAGCAGCCCTCGGGAGGGAAATGGTTTATCCAAAAACATTCAGTACTTC. It yields the protein CASSPREGNGLSKNIQYF.

V usage is TRBV4-3 and J usage is TRBJ2-5; 9 nucleotides line up with TRBD1. The CDR3 consists of 12 residues. Germline-derived CDR1 and CDR2 are LGHNA and YSLEER. Losses at the gene ends were 5 bases for V and 7 bases for J; bases not matched to a gene: 2. The CDR3 spells CASSSDRGTQYF. In DNA form, the CDR3 reads TGCGCCAGCAGCTCGGACAGGGGGACCCAGTACTTC.

This clone came up once. The rearrangement uses TRBV9 and TRBJ2-7; D might be TRBD2 (6 bases). Germline-derived CDR1 and CDR2 are SGDLS and YYNGEE. This CDR3 contains 15 residues. Trimming took 0 bases from V and 4 from J, leaving 14 bases between them. CDR3 nucleotides: TGTGCCAGCAGCGTAGATGGGGGAGGTGCATACGAGCAGTACTTC. Protein: CASSVDGGGAYEQYF.

This clone was counted a few times. The chain joins TRBV19 to TRBJ1-6; no reliable D call. Germline V gene lookup returns CDR1 LNHDA and CDR2 SQIVND (reference sequence). This CDR3 region has 13 residues. Trimming shortened V by 6 bases and J by 6 bases, and 9 bases separated the two germline ends. The CDR3 nucleotides are TGTGCCAGTAGGACGGACCGTAATTCACCCCTCCACTTT. This encodes CASRTDRNSPLHF.

The rearrangement uses TRBV7-9 and TRBJ1-2; no clear D. V lost 4 bases and J 4 bases, leaving 7 bases between the germline ends. CDR3 length: 12 residues. Germline loops: CDR1 SEHNR, CDR2 FQNEAQ (reference sequence). Written as DNA, the CDR3 is TGTGCCAGCAGCTCGGAGGTCTATGGCTACACCTTC. Its protein product is CASSSEVYGYTF.

The chain joins TRBV14 to TRBJ2-7; 10 nucleotides align to TRBD2. Per germline, CDR1 SGHDN and CDR2 FVKESK. V gave up 4 bases and J gave up 3 bases; unmatched junction bases: 3. This CDR3 is built from 14 residues. The CDR3 region is CASSLGLASYEQYF. The CDR3 DNA follows: TGTGCCAGCAGCCTGGGACTAGCGAGCTACGAGCAGTACTTC.

In this sample, this clone turned up a few times. The rearrangement uses TRBV29-1 and TRBJ1-1, with D hard to call. V was clipped by 4 bases and J by 1 base, with 16 bases between them. The CDR3 is 15 amino acids. From germline, CDR1 is SQVTM and CDR2 ANQGSEA. For the CDR3, the DNA is TGCAGCGTTGCCTTAGTGGGCAGTCAGAACACTGAAGCTTTCTTT. It codes for CSVALVGSQNTEAFF.